A selection of T cell receptor beta chains follows, all from one sample in a study of Japanese encephalitis immunity and Zika vaccine responses. TCRdb reprocessed the 5' RACE reads via MiXCR and lists one record per CDR3 protein. The data show about 140 distinct CDR3 sequences, 3.5% to 4.5% seen once. The sequencing used antigen-activated CD8+ T cells from blood, cultured, collected during a Zika inactivated vaccine study. The receptors were sampled from an adult man who received an inactivated Zika virus vaccine. Both conserved end residues are part of each CDR3. Fields, in order: CDR3 length, V gene, J gene, CDR3 protein.

16	TRBV9	TRBJ2-3	CASSESSGGGTDTQYF
13	TRBV4-3	TRBJ1-2	CASSLLGGDGYTF
13	TRBV24-1	TRBJ2-7	CATSGGNSYEQYF
15	TRBV5-1	TRBJ2-3	CASSPGTGHTDTQYF
11	TRBV4-3	TRBJ2-1	CASSQGNEQFF
15	TRBV6-2/TRBV6-3	TRBJ2-3	CASKSGALQADTQYF
14	TRBV7-2	TRBJ2-3	CASSLVMSTDTQYF
14	TRBV9	TRBJ1-1	CASSVGTLNTEAFF
16	TRBV11-2	TRBJ2-2	CASSLVGQSNTGELFF
16	TRBV4-1	TRBJ1-6	CASSQGEGGGFSPLHF
13	TRBV28	TRBJ2-1	CASGKRGMYEQFF
14	TRBV6-2/TRBV6-3	TRBJ2-3	CASSPGLTTDTQYF
10	TRBV13	TRBJ1-2	CASSLEDCTF
14	TRBV2	TRBJ1-2	CASSEARGGYGYTF
18	TRBV4-1	TRBJ2-1	CASSQDWASGGEYNEQFF
15	TRBV19	TRBJ1-1	CASSMGGTVNTEAFF
12	TRBV7-2	TRBJ2-7	CASSLSSYEQYF
17	TRBV9	TRBJ2-6	CASSVEDRLAGANVLTF
16	TRBV6-1	TRBJ2-5	CASNPGGTGPQETQYF
15	TRBV5-1	TRBJ1-1	CASSLWGHLNTEAFF
15	TRBV4-3	TRBJ2-7	CASSQVGGFLYEQYF
15	TRBV6-1	TRBJ2-5	CASSEASGGMETQYF
16	TRBV24-1	TRBJ2-1	CATSDYNGGAYNEQFF
15	TRBV10-2	TRBJ2-1	CASSELGLAGGEQFF
15	TRBV7-2	TRBJ2-3	CASSLGGASTDTQYF
16	TRBV2	TRBJ2-2	CASSEEEGRGTGELFF
16	TRBV4-3	TRBJ1-2	CASSQVETDQFGGYTF
17	TRBV11-2	TRBJ1-2	CASSLNPGPLLGYGYTF
16	TRBV6-6	TRBJ1-1	CASSYLSPEMNTEAFF
14	TRBV4-3	TRBJ2-2	CASSSTGDAGELFF
10	TRBV6-4	TRBJ2-7	CASSCHEQYF
14	TRBV9	TRBJ1-2	CASSVGQGGDGYTF
13	TRBV2	TRBJ2-7	CAKTTSNPYEQYF
15	TRBV7-9	TRBJ2-5	CASSPRLRGVGTQYF
16	TRBV2	TRBJ2-7	CASSVTVDRGSYEQYF
16	TRBV6-1	TRBJ1-5	CASSEEGGRGDQPQHF
16	TRBV9	TRBJ1-6	CASSRQESSYNSPLHF
14	TRBV19	TRBJ1-1	CATETGYGNTEAFF
15	TRBV27	TRBJ2-7	CASRQGTSGSYEQYF
14	TRBV2	TRBJ1-1	CAIEGNFMNTEAFF
14	TRBV20-1	TRBJ2-1	CSAIGRNSYNEQFF
16	TRBV4-3	TRBJ1-2	CASSQDLRQGVHGYTF
17	TRBV7-8	TRBJ1-1	CASSLPWTEGARDEAFF
14	TRBV27	TRBJ1-5	CASRQGYGYQPQHF
12	TRBV29-1	TRBJ2-7	CSVEVRAYEQYF
15	TRBV6-2/TRBV6-3	TRBJ1-1	CASSYPVQGNTEAFF
17	TRBV4-3	TRBJ1-5	CASSQDRLSGGEQPQHF
11	TRBV27	TRBJ2-1	CASLGGNEQFF
14	TRBV6-2/TRBV6-3	TRBJ2-7	CASSYDSSSYEQYF
13	TRBV7-8	TRBJ1-2	CASSPDRAGGYTF
12	TRBV6-1	TRBJ2-3	CASKENADTQYF
16	TRBV6-5	TRBJ2-6	CASSYGVGSGANVLTF
14	TRBV6-1	TRBJ1-2	CASSEGGTSYGYTF
15	TRBV6-2/TRBV6-3	TRBJ2-2	CASRHRGHGTGELFF